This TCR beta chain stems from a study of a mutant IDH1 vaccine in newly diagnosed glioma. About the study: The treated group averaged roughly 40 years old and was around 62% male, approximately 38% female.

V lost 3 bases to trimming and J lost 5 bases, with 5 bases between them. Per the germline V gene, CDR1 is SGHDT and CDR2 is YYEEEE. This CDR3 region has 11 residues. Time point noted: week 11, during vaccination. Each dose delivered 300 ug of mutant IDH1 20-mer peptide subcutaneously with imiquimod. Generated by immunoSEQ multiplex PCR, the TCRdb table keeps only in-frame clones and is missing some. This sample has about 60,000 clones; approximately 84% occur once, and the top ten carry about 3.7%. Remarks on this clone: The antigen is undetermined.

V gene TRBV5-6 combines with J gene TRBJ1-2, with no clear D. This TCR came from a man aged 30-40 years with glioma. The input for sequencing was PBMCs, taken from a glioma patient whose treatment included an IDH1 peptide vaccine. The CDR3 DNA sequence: TGTGCCAGCAGCTCGCTTTATGGCTACACCTTC. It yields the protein CASSSLYGYTF.